The clone carrying this T cell receptor beta chain was detected only once. These data come from a study of cytomegalovirus exposure and HLA in healthy donors. The V segment lost 1 base and the J segment 1 base; nucleotides outside the gene matches: 5. CDR1 and CDR2 from the germline V gene are LGHNA and YNFKEQ. The CDR3 runs 16 residues. The study ran its PCR with 60 Vbeta and 13 Jbeta primers. Only in-frame clones appear in the TCRdb table, and some are missing; sequencing was by immunoSEQ multiplex PCR. The sample lists fewer than 100,000 clones; around 78% were seen once. The TCR was taken from a male donor in good health and CMV-seropositive. The sequenced sample consisted of PBMCs. The chain joins TRBV4-2 to TRBJ1-2; TRBD1 matches at 8 bases. The CDR3 protein is CASSQVTGTGNYGYTF. The CDR3 region has the DNA TGTGCCAGCAGCCAAGTAACCGGGACAGGTAACTATGGCTACACCTTC.